This TCR beta chain was retrieved from a study of T cells in localized non-small cell lung cancer. The CDR3 has 14 amino acids. J lost 1 base, V lost 5 bases, and 3 bases had no gene match. Germline CDR1 LNHDA, CDR2 SQIVND (reference sequence). This clone was detected a few times. The target antigen is unknown. Study-wide findings and caveats: Higher blood T cell density went with longer overall survival. Clonality peaked in uninvolved adjacent lung rather than tumor. Of the top 100 tumor clones, median roughly 60 were in adjacent lung, about 30 among its top 100.

Produced via immunoSEQ multiplex PCR; TCRdb's table is partial and in-frame only. The sample includes under 11,000 clones, less than 35% of them seen just once. V is TRBV19 and J is TRBJ1-1, with TRBD1 matching over 8 bases. The sample here was lung tumor tissue, taken before any cancer treatment. The clonotype comes from a man aged 35 to 69 with stage I lung adenocarcinoma. CDR3 sequence: CASSSGGPNTEAFF. The CDR3 nucleotides read TGTGCCAGTAGTTCAGGGGGCCCGAACACTGAAGCTTTCTTT.